The rows below give T cell receptor beta chains drawn from one sample of a study of blood T cell repertoires in COVID-19. Profiling relied on immunoSEQ multiplex PCR, and the TCRdb table lists in-frame clones only, not all of them. The table lists 150,000 to 200,000 clones, around nine tenths of them singletons, with 3.7% in the top ten. Material for sequencing was peripheral blood. Receptors were obtained from a man aged 18 to 29 with active or convalescent COVID-19. CDR3s include the opening cysteine and the closing phenylalanine or tryptophan. Each record gives: clone size, D gene, V gene, J gene, CDR3 protein, CDR3 DNA. D genes are given only for firm matches. The size field is filled for only some rows; it gives once, few, many or a size class.

clone_size: NA
d_call: NA
v_call: TRBV9
j_call: TRBJ2-2
cdr3_aa: CASSVRTLETGELFF
cdr3_nt: TGTGCCAGCAGCGTAAGGACATTGGAAACCGGGGAGCTGTTTTTT

clone_size: NA
d_call: TRBD1
v_call: TRBV25-1
j_call: TRBJ1-2
cdr3_aa: CASSEWDRPVFFVYGYTF
cdr3_nt: TGTGCCAGCAGCGAGTGGGACAGGCCTGTTTTTTTCGTCTATGGCTACACCTTC

clone_size: NA
d_call: NA
v_call: TRBV7-9
j_call: TRBJ1-1
cdr3_aa: CASSLDGWGLEAFF
cdr3_nt: TGTGCCAGCAGCTTAGACGGGTGGGGACTTGAAGCTTTCTTT

clone_size: NA
d_call: TRBD2
v_call: TRBV4-1
j_call: TRBJ2-7
cdr3_aa: CASSQEMVRTSGYEQYF
cdr3_nt: TGCGCCAGCAGCCAAGAAATGGTGCGGACTAGCGGCTACGAGCAGTACTTC

clone_size: NA
d_call: NA
v_call: TRBV7-8
j_call: TRBJ2-3
cdr3_aa: CASSFLGGAPVSDTQYF
cdr3_nt: TGTGCCAGCAGCTTCCTCGGCGGCGCCCCTGTCTCAGATACGCAGTATTTT

clone_size: NA
d_call: NA
v_call: TRBV28
j_call: TRBJ1-2
cdr3_aa: CASTRGGDFNYGYTF
cdr3_nt: TGTGCCAGCACCCGGGGTGGGGACTTTAACTATGGCTACACCTTC

clone_size: NA
d_call: NA
v_call: TRBV25-1
j_call: TRBJ1-1
cdr3_aa: CASQGQTNTEAFF
cdr3_nt: TGTGCCAGCCAGGGGCAGACGAACACTGAAGCTTTCTTT

clone_size: NA
d_call: TRBD2
v_call: TRBV4-1
j_call: TRBJ2-5
cdr3_aa: CASSQVGGQETQYF
cdr3_nt: TGCGCCAGCAGCCAAGTCGGGGGGCAAGAGACCCAGTACTTC

clone_size: NA
d_call: TRBD1
v_call: TRBV7-8
j_call: TRBJ2-1
cdr3_aa: CASSPRQGAANEQFF
cdr3_nt: TGTGCCAGCAGCCCCCGACAGGGAGCCGCCAATGAGCAGTTCTTC

clone_size: once
d_call: NA
v_call: TRBV27
j_call: TRBJ1-1
cdr3_aa: CASSSGLWGHTEAFF
cdr3_nt: TGTGCCAGCAGTTCCGGATTGTGGGGGCACACTGAAGCTTTCTTT

clone_size: NA
d_call: TRBD1
v_call: TRBV24-1
j_call: TRBJ2-1
cdr3_aa: CATSDPNPGQGAYNEQFF
cdr3_nt: TGTGCCACCAGTGACCCTAACCCGGGACAGGGGGCATACAATGAGCAGTTCTTC

clone_size: NA
d_call: TRBD2
v_call: TRBV5-6
j_call: TRBJ2-7
cdr3_aa: CASSLAGLGYEQYF
cdr3_nt: TGTGCCAGCAGCTTGGCGGGACTAGGGTACGAGCAGTACTTC

clone_size: NA
d_call: NA
v_call: TRBV7-8
j_call: TRBJ1-3
cdr3_aa: CASSLGPGAGNTIYF
cdr3_nt: TGTGCCAGCAGCTTAGGGCCAGGGGCTGGAAACACCATATATTTT

clone_size: NA
d_call: NA
v_call: TRBV7-9
j_call: TRBJ1-3
cdr3_aa: CASSLLSGNTIYF
cdr3_nt: TGTGCCAGCAGCTTACTTTCTGGAAACACCATATATTTT

clone_size: NA
d_call: TRBD1
v_call: TRBV2
j_call: TRBJ1-6
cdr3_aa: CASGGQGRDSPLHF
cdr3_nt: TGTGCCAGCGGTGGACAGGGAAGGGATTCACCCCTCCACTTT

clone_size: NA
d_call: TRBD2
v_call: TRBV13
j_call: TRBJ2-3
cdr3_aa: CASSHLAGGLAGTDTQYF
cdr3_nt: TGTGCCAGCAGCCATCTAGCGGGAGGGTTGGCTGGCACAGATACGCAGTATTTT

clone_size: NA
d_call: TRBD1
v_call: TRBV30
j_call: TRBJ1-3
cdr3_aa: CAWSYYRDRGPGNTIYF
cdr3_nt: TGTGCCTGGAGTTACTACCGGGACAGGGGACCTGGAAACACCATATATTTT

clone_size: NA
d_call: NA
v_call: TRBV4-1
j_call: TRBJ2-1
cdr3_aa: CASSQEGGARYNEQFF
cdr3_nt: TGCGCCAGCAGCCAAGAAGGGGGGGCGCGGTACAATGAGCAGTTCTTC

clone_size: NA
d_call: NA
v_call: TRBV5-4
j_call: TRBJ2-2
cdr3_aa: CASSSYTGELFF
cdr3_nt: TGTGCCAGCAGCTCTTACACCGGGGAGCTGTTTTTT

clone_size: NA
d_call: NA
v_call: TRBV19
j_call: TRBJ1-4
cdr3_aa: CASSAAGFPGEKLFF
cdr3_nt: TGTGCCAGTAGCGCCGCGGGCTTCCCTGGGGAAAAACTGTTTTTT

clone_size: NA
d_call: NA
v_call: TRBV7-9
j_call: TRBJ2-7
cdr3_aa: CASSLVSWGSDYEQYF
cdr3_nt: TGTGCCAGCAGCTTAGTAAGTTGGGGCAGCGACTACGAGCAGTACTTC

clone_size: NA
d_call: TRBD2
v_call: TRBV11-2
j_call: TRBJ2-3
cdr3_aa: CASSWTSGGALSDTQYF
cdr3_nt: TGTGCCAGCAGCTGGACTAGCGGGGGGGCCTTATCCGATACGCAGTATTTT

clone_size: NA
d_call: NA
v_call: TRBV28
j_call: TRBJ1-2
cdr3_aa: CASSFGGGAPAYGYTF
cdr3_nt: TGTGCCAGCAGTTTCGGAGGGGGGGCACCTGCTTATGGCTACACCTTC

clone_size: NA
d_call: NA
v_call: TRBV5-1
j_call: TRBJ1-6
cdr3_aa: CASSSGGSYNSPLHF
cdr3_nt: TGCGCCAGCAGCTCGGGAGGTTCCTATAATTCACCCCTCCACTTT

clone_size: NA
d_call: TRBD1
v_call: TRBV5-4
j_call: TRBJ1-2
cdr3_aa: CASSSTGGQYGYTF
cdr3_nt: TGTGCCAGCAGCTCCACAGGGGGCCAATATGGCTACACCTTC

clone_size: NA
d_call: NA
v_call: TRBV6-5
j_call: TRBJ1-1
cdr3_aa: CASVDTEAFF
cdr3_nt: TGTGCCAGCGTCGACACTGAAGCTTTCTTT

clone_size: NA
d_call: NA
v_call: TRBV28
j_call: TRBJ1-1
cdr3_aa: CASSLSIAEAFF
cdr3_nt: TGTGCCAGCAGTTTATCTATAGCCGAAGCTTTCTTT

clone_size: NA
d_call: NA
v_call: TRBV7-9
j_call: TRBJ2-5
cdr3_aa: CASSLQAPETQYF
cdr3_nt: TGTGCCAGCAGCTTACAAGCTCCAGAGACCCAGTACTTC

clone_size: NA
d_call: TRBD2
v_call: TRBV6-1
j_call: TRBJ2-1
cdr3_aa: CASSEWGGEGEQFF
cdr3_nt: TGTGCCAGCAGTGAATGGGGCGGGGAGGGCGAGCAGTTCTTC

clone_size: NA
d_call: TRBD2
v_call: TRBV7-8
j_call: TRBJ2-3
cdr3_aa: CASGLAWGPTDTQYF
cdr3_nt: TGTGCCAGCGGACTAGCGTGGGGGCCCACAGATACGCAGTATTTT

clone_size: NA
d_call: NA
v_call: TRBV27
j_call: TRBJ2-1
cdr3_aa: CASSYSGRGLEQFF
cdr3_nt: TGTGCCAGCAGCTATTCCGGCAGAGGGCTTGAGCAGTTCTTC

clone_size: NA
d_call: NA
v_call: TRBV11-3
j_call: TRBJ2-1
cdr3_aa: CASRQINYNEQFF
cdr3_nt: TGTGCCAGCAGACAGATCAACTACAATGAGCAGTTCTTC

clone_size: NA
d_call: NA
v_call: TRBV27
j_call: TRBJ2-5
cdr3_aa: CASRGGTLREETQYF
cdr3_nt: TGTGCCAGCAGGGGAGGGACACTGAGGGAGGAGACCCAGTACTTC

clone_size: NA
d_call: NA
v_call: TRBV9
j_call: TRBJ2-2
cdr3_aa: CASSVVAWTGELFF
cdr3_nt: TGTGCCAGCAGCGTAGTAGCATGGACCGGGGAGCTGTTTTTT

clone_size: NA
d_call: NA
v_call: TRBV27
j_call: TRBJ2-1
cdr3_aa: CASSPGGSSYNEQFF
cdr3_nt: TGTGCCAGCAGCCCTGGCGGCAGCTCCTACAATGAGCAGTTCTTC

clone_size: NA
d_call: NA
v_call: TRBV19
j_call: TRBJ1-1
cdr3_aa: CASTFDVHSGSEAFF
cdr3_nt: TGTGCCAGTACATTCGATGTCCACTCCGGGAGTGAAGCTTTCTTT

clone_size: NA
d_call: TRBD1
v_call: TRBV4-2
j_call: TRBJ1-2
cdr3_aa: CASSQKTRDSHGYTF
cdr3_nt: TGTGCCAGCAGCCAAAAAACCCGGGACAGTCACGGCTACACCTTC

clone_size: NA
d_call: NA
v_call: TRBV29-1
j_call: TRBJ2-3
cdr3_aa: CSVDLGLANTDTQYF
cdr3_nt: TGCAGCGTTGATCTTGGTCTAGCCAACACAGATACGCAGTATTTT

clone_size: once
d_call: NA
v_call: TRBV7-8
j_call: TRBJ1-1
cdr3_aa: CASSYRDIEAFF
cdr3_nt: TGTGCCAGCAGCTACCGGGATATTGAAGCTTTCTTT

clone_size: once
d_call: NA
v_call: TRBV5-5
j_call: TRBJ2-5
cdr3_aa: CASSLGEKIETQYF
cdr3_nt: TGTGCCAGCAGCTTGGGGGAGAAAATAGAGACCCAGTACTTC

clone_size: NA
d_call: TRBD2
v_call: TRBV11-2
j_call: TRBJ2-5
cdr3_aa: CASSSLLAEPQETQYF
cdr3_nt: TGTGCCAGCAGCTCGTTACTAGCGGAACCACAAGAGACCCAGTACTTC

clone_size: NA
d_call: TRBD2
v_call: TRBV9
j_call: TRBJ2-1
cdr3_aa: CASSLISSGRSNEQFF
cdr3_nt: TGTGCCAGCAGCCTGATTTCTAGCGGGAGATCCAATGAGCAGTTCTTC

clone_size: NA
d_call: TRBD1
v_call: TRBV28
j_call: TRBJ1-4
cdr3_aa: CASRPWGQINEKLFF
cdr3_nt: TGTGCCAGCAGGCCGTGGGGACAGATAAATGAAAAACTGTTTTTT

clone_size: NA
d_call: NA
v_call: TRBV27
j_call: TRBJ2-5
cdr3_aa: CASSLSRQETQYF
cdr3_nt: TGTGCCAGCAGTTTATCGAGGCAAGAGACCCAGTACTTC

clone_size: NA
d_call: TRBD1
v_call: TRBV2
j_call: TRBJ1-2
cdr3_aa: CASSWTGGGTF
cdr3_nt: TGTGCCAGCAGTTGGACAGGGGGAGGTACCTTC

clone_size: NA
d_call: TRBD1
v_call: TRBV24-1
j_call: TRBJ1-2
cdr3_aa: CATSGSTGALYGYTF
cdr3_nt: TGTGCCACCAGTGGTTCAACAGGGGCCCTCTATGGCTACACCTTC

clone_size: NA
d_call: NA
v_call: TRBV27
j_call: TRBJ1-5
cdr3_aa: CASSSQLYQPQHF
cdr3_nt: TGTGCCAGCAGTTCCCAGTTGTATCAGCCCCAGCATTTT

clone_size: few
d_call: NA
v_call: TRBV28
j_call: TRBJ1-4
cdr3_aa: CASSFYGGGEKLFF
cdr3_nt: TGTGCCAGCAGTTTCTACGGGGGAGGTGAAAAACTGTTTTTT

clone_size: NA
d_call: NA
v_call: TRBV2
j_call: TRBJ1-1
cdr3_aa: CASSPRGPNTEAFF
cdr3_nt: TGTGCCAGTTCTCCCCGCGGCCCGAACACTGAAGCTTTCTTT

clone_size: NA
d_call: TRBD1
v_call: TRBV12-3/TRBV12-4
j_call: TRBJ2-1
cdr3_aa: CASRKTGEEQFF
cdr3_nt: TGTGCCAGCAGGAAGACAGGGGAAGAGCAGTTCTTC

clone_size: once
d_call: TRBD1
v_call: TRBV5-1
j_call: TRBJ2-2
cdr3_aa: CASSLESQGAGTGELFF
cdr3_nt: TGCGCCAGCAGCTTGGAATCACAGGGGGCGGGCACCGGGGAGCTGTTTTTT

clone_size: NA
d_call: TRBD1
v_call: TRBV3-1/TRBV3-2
j_call: TRBJ1-4
cdr3_aa: CASSLFRGSRFEKLFF
cdr3_nt: TGTGCCAGCAGCCTCTTCAGGGGGTCCCGCTTTGAAAAACTGTTTTTT

clone_size: NA
d_call: NA
v_call: TRBV4-1
j_call: TRBJ1-5
cdr3_aa: CASSQDQGSNQPQHF
cdr3_nt: TGCGCCAGCAGCCAAGATCAGGGTAGCAATCAGCCCCAGCATTTT

clone_size: NA
d_call: NA
v_call: TRBV4-1
j_call: TRBJ1-5
cdr3_aa: CASSQGPGGRFGSNQPQHF
cdr3_nt: TGCGCCAGCAGCCAAGGACCCGGGGGTCGATTTGGTAGCAATCAGCCCCAGCATTTT

clone_size: NA
d_call: NA
v_call: TRBV24-1
j_call: TRBJ1-1
cdr3_aa: CATSDPGLAEAFF
cdr3_nt: TGTGCCACCAGTGATCCGGGTTTGGCTGAAGCTTTCTTT